What follows is one TCR beta chain and its context. Antigen unknown. Produced via immunoSEQ multiplex PCR; TCRdb's table is partial and in-frame only. The repertoire holds tens of thousands of clones, with about nine tenths as singletons. The data were taken from a study of identifying expanded T cells in peripheral blood. Findings and limits, study-wide: Variance in clone template counts between approximately 2-week samples significantly increased with total template count across all healthy donors. Differentially abundant clones: roughly 1.2 between replicates, 15 to 17 at about 13 days, less than 25 at four.

The sequenced sample was blood. The TCR sequence derives from a person aged 18 to 70 in good health.

The CDR3 protein is CASSLSWGGPLNEQFF. The DNA of the CDR3 is TGTGCCAGCAGCTTATCTTGGGGGGGGCCGTTGAATGAGCAGTTCTTC. J is TRBJ2-1 and V is TRBV7-6, with D possibly being TRBD2 (7 bases). Germline CDR1 is SGHVS and CDR2 is FNYEAQ. The ends were cut back, 2 bases at V and 7 bases at J, with 18 bases in the middle. The CDR3 length is 16 residues. Filled out from reference TRBV7-6 and TRBJ2-1, the complete variable domain reads GAGVSQSPRYKVTKRGQDVALRCDPISGHVSLYWYRQALGQGPEFLTYFNYEAQQDKSGLPNDRFSAERPEGSISTLTIQRTEQRDSAMYRCASSLSWGGPLNEQFFGPGTRLTVL.